The 8 T cell receptor beta chains below all came from one sample that was sequenced in a study of early T cells in non-severe SARS-CoV-2 infection. Each CDR3 protein is one row after TCRdb ran MiXCR on the 5' RACE reads. The repertoire has 80,000 to 95,000 distinct CDR3 sequences, around a sixth of them found once; the top ten carry 4.5% to 6.5%. Source: whole blood, taken at baseline. These receptors originate from an adult who was a healthcare worker with PCR-confirmed SARS-CoV-2 infection or an uninfected control (not recorded which).

This clonotype showed up just a few times. The chain carries TRBV7-7 and TRBJ2-3; D not certain. Germline V gene data show CDR1 as SSHAT and CDR2 as FNYEAQ (reference sequence). V was clipped by 1 base and J by 2 bases, with 13 bases between them. The CDR3 runs 16 residues. CDR3 in amino acids: CASSLGISGTTDTQYF. The CDR3 nucleotides are TGTGCCAGCAGCTTAGGAATTTCGGGCACCACAGATACGCAGTATTTT.

The rearrangement uses TRBV12-3 or TRBV12-4 and TRBJ2-1; 11 bases line up with TRBD2. V lost 5 bases to trimming and J lost 7 bases; unmatched junction nucleotides: 7. The CDR3 loop spans 15 amino acids. CDR3 in amino acids: CASSLSGRAWNEQFF. The CDR3 region has the DNA TGTGCCAGCAGTCTTAGCGGGAGGGCCTGGAATGAGCAGTTCTTC.

This clonotype occurred a few times. The rearrangement joins TRBV20-1 to TRBJ2-1; 9 bases map to TRBD2. Germline values: CDR1 DFQATT, CDR2 SNEGSKA (reference sequence). The CDR3 sequence is 12 residues long. Unmatched junction bases numbered 5, after V lost 4 bases and J lost 10 bases. The CDR3: CSATRLAEEQFF. The DNA for the CDR3 is TGCAGTGCTACGCGACTAGCGGAGGAGCAGTTCTTC.

There are a few counts of this clonotype. J is TRBJ1-2 and V is TRBV18, with D possibly TRBD1 on 5 matching bases. The CDR3 spans 13 residues. The V end was cut by 4 bases, the J end by 5 bases, with 11 bases between. Germline V gene sequence: CDR1 KGHSH, CDR2 LQKENI. CDR3 protein: CASSRDGYYGYTF. CDR3 in DNA: TGTGCCAGCTCACGGGACGGATATTATGGCTACACCTTC.

This clonotype has a count of ten or more. In DNA, the CDR3 is TGTGCCAGCAGTTTACTAGGACAAGAGACCCAGTACTTC. As protein: CASSLLGQETQYF. V usage is TRBV27 and J usage is TRBJ2-5; D ambiguous. V was cut by 2 bases and J by 2 bases, with 6 bases left in between. The CDR3 extends over 13 amino acids. Germline CDR1 MNHEY, CDR2 SMNVEV (reference sequence).

This clonotype was found a few times. V gene TRBV9 combines with J gene TRBJ2-1; no reliable D call. The CDR3 runs 15 residues. Germline V gene lookup returns CDR1 SGDLS and CDR2 YYNGEE. V gave up 2 bases and J gave up 0 bases, with 9 bases separating them. The CDR3 region is CASSVERVSYNEQFF. The DNA of the CDR3 is TGTGCCAGCAGCGTGGAGCGAGTCTCCTACAATGAGCAGTTCTTC.

The genes are TRBV12-3 or TRBV12-4 and TRBJ2-1; D is uncertain. This CDR3 spans 14 amino acids. Trimming removed 0 bases from V and 9 bases from J, with 12 bases in between. The CDR3 here is CASSLAWQSTEQFF. The CDR3 nucleotides read TGTGCCAGCAGTTTAGCATGGCAGTCCACTGAGCAGTTCTTC.

CDR3 in DNA: TGCGCCAGCAGCCGAGTTTGGAGCGGTCAAGACCCCTACGAGCAGTACTTC. It translates to CASSRVWSGQDPYEQYF. The J gene is TRBJ2-7, the V gene TRBV4-1, with D possibly being TRBD2 (5 bases). CDR1 MGHRA and CDR2 YSYEKL come from the germline V gene. V was trimmed by 4 bases and J by 2 bases, leaving 21 bases between them. The CDR3 length is 17 residues.